This T cell receptor beta chain was identified during a study of naive and memory T cell subsets (dated by TCRdb to about 2017). As for the study more broadly: An open-source, UMI-based TCR alpha and beta sequencing pipeline was applied to sorted naive and memory peripheral blood T cell subsets. RNA was DNase-treated and reverse transcribed with TCR constant-region primers, mostly using SuperScript III. The results of the functional CMV T cell responses matched the IgG serology results in every case. Broader findings and caveats from the paper: A clonotype was defined as a single alpha or beta chain sequence rather than as a paired alpha/beta receptor. RNA-based TCR counts may be affected by expression changes linked to T cell activation and differentiation. The abundance of TCRs followed a power law with an exponent that differed between naive and memory subsets yet stayed consistent across the three individuals. In both CD4 and CD8 cells, the Gini index increased while Shannon and inverse Simpson diversity decreased from naive through CM, EM and EMRA. The repertoire findings for the naive and memory subsets could not be validated against a ground truth, as none was available. A few larger clonotypes were found in naive repertoires, especially CD8, and these larger clonotypes were possibly memory cells re-expressing CD45RA. Once error correction was done, more than 95% of naive TCR sequences showed up just once, which made the naive abundance distributions much steeper than those of the memory subsets.

From the second PCR step on, the TCR alpha and beta chain libraries were amplified in separate reactions. CMV status of each donor was established by measuring IFNgamma production from CD4+ T cells after fresh PBMCs were stimulated overnight with CMV viral lysate. CD4 T cells were positively selected using Miltenyi beads, after which CD8 T cells were positively selected from the CD4-negative fraction. Cells were stained for CD3, CD4, CD8, CD45RA, CD27 and a live/dead dye and were sorted on a BD Aria II into four subsets based on CD45RA and CD27. Three healthy volunteers provided blood, and the blood of each volunteer was split into CD4 and CD8 T cells and then into four differentiation subsets. Approximately 0.13 L of peripheral blood was drawn per donor, and PBMC were isolated by Ficoll-Paque PLUS density-gradient centrifugation. Sorted cells were lysed in RLT buffer, after which RNA was extracted using a Qiagen RNeasy kit and stored at -80 degrees C.

In this sample, this clonotype turned up a few times. The antigen it recognizes is unknown. No much larger clonotype is one base removed from it; base qualities were not supplied. The protocol used for the library was UMI-ligation and nested PCR. To cover both TRBC1 and TRBC2, the beta constant-region primer consisted of an equimolar mix of two oligonucleotides. Four rounds of PCR, combining the SP2 primer with nested alpha and beta constant-region primers, were used to amplify the ligated cDNA. A single-stranded oligonucleotide containing the SP2 primer and a 12-nucleotide UMI was joined to the 3' end of the cDNA by T4 RNA ligase 1. The ligation reaction was incubated at 16°C for roughly 19-24 hours. PCR2 was typically run as a SYBR Green qPCR and stopped at a predetermined threshold to prevent over-amplification. Every purification after the first one was done using Agencourt AMPure XP magnetic beads. Libraries were quantified by Qubit and checked on a TapeStation, where a main peak was expected near 650 bp. Sequencing of the pooled libraries was done on an Illumina MiSeq using v2 2x251 paired-end kits, which typically yielded about 0.85-2 million reads per sample. Each sample was pooled at about 4 nM, and roughly 5-7% PhiX was included to help cluster recognition. On the study's bioinformatics: Using tag matching that tolerated one base-pair mismatch, Decombinator assigned V and J genes to FASTQ reads that had been processed by Demultiplexor. Collapsinator used UMIs to correct both sequencing errors and frequency errors arising from PCR heterogeneity. CDR3Translator translated TCRs and extracted CDR3s from the conserved cysteine to the FGXG phenylalanine, flagging non-productive sequences. Gini, Shannon entropy and inverse Simpson indices were calculated on repertoires subsampled to equal numbers of UMI-defined TCRs. Power-law fits to clonotype abundance distributions were performed by maximum likelihood within the linear range. Similar UMI counts, unique TCR numbers and clonal distributions were obtained with the pipeline and with MIGEC on one naive CD8 sample. In one analysis, naive TCRs also found in any memory subset of the same donor were removed from the naive repertoire. Repertoires were searched for about 7,300 CMV-associated CDR3 sequences compiled from VDJdb and a published dataset. In-frame beta chains were kept once TCRdb had trimmed the public reads at Q25 with fastp and called clones with MiXCR. CDR3 protein sequences are deduplicated, and each keeps its most common genes and DNA. V and J calls and clone size were set by TCRdb, not the authors. The sample table holds 150,000 or so distinct CDR3 sequences, of which 22% were seen once. Approximately 0.1% of the sample is in the top ten clones.

The trim is 0 bases for V and 7 bases for J, with a gap of 11 bases between the germline ends. The germline V gene supplies CDR1 SGHRS and CDR2 YFSETQ. The cysteine opens and the phenylalanine closes a CDR3 of 15 amino acids. Only the CDR3 portion is preserved as DNA: 45 bases, with reading frame beginning at the first base. This receptor chain uses TRBV5-1 and TRBJ1-6; a weak D assignment points to TRBD1 (5 bases agree). The clonotype comes from a human donor in good health. Sequencing was done on a sample of naive CD4+ T cells from blood. Read against the paper, the sample's cell subset or site label means: naive T cells, CD45RA high CD27+. The DNA is as follows: TGCGCCAGCAGCTTGGTGCAGGGACGAAATTCACCCCTCCACTTT. This gives the protein CASSLVQGRNSPLHF.